Following are 14 T cell receptor beta chains from one sample sequenced in a study of blood T cells in healthy people across ages. PCR was performed a second time for roughly 7 to 11 cycles using a sample-barcoded 5' primer and a J-beta primer mix. TCRdb independently ran MiXCR on the 5' RACE reads; one entry per CDR3 protein. Found here are some 1.5 million distinct CDR3 sequences, 25% to 30% of them singletons; the top ten hold roughly 8.2%. Sequencing input: blood. The receptors were gathered from a woman aged 25 to 39 in good health.

This clonotype showed up many times. The chain recombines TRBV7-2 with TRBJ2-7; no reliable D call. This CDR3 comprises 15 residues. Trimming stripped 2 bases from V and 2 bases from J, with 13 bases between. Germline-derived CDR1 and CDR2 are SGHTA and FQGNSA. The CDR3 here is CASSLQQVPTYEQYF. As DNA, the CDR3 is TGTGCCAGCAGCTTACAACAAGTCCCGACCTACGAGCAGTACTTC.

With regard to this clonotype: At one boundary the junction diverges from the germline segment, which might be a read error. The chain carries TRBV7-9 and TRBJ2-7; D ambiguous. Germline CDR1 SEHNR, CDR2 FQNEAQ (reference sequence). This CDR3 comprises 13 residues. The CDR3 sequence is CAGSSGVPYEQYF. The CDR3 DNA reads as TGTGCCGGCAGCTCGGGCGTCCCCTACGAGCAGTACTTC.

This clonotype showed up many times. The V call is TRBV7-2, the J call TRBJ2-1; 9 nucleotides agree with TRBD2. CDR3 length: 16 residues. Per germline, CDR1 SGHTA and CDR2 FQGNSA. The V segment lost 3 bases and the J segment 0 bases; nucleotides outside the gene matches: 3. The CDR3: CASSFSGGGSYNEQFF. The CDR3 DNA is TGTGCCAGCAGCTTTAGCGGGGGCGGCTCCTACAATGAGCAGTTCTTC.

This clonotype was detected a few times. Given a much more abundant clone one base away, this may be a read error. The chain carries TRBV5-1 and TRBJ2-1, with TRBD1 identical over 11 bases. Per the germline V gene, CDR1 is SGHRS and CDR2 is YFSETQ. The CDR3 covers 14 residues. CDR3 nucleotide sequence: TGCACCAGCACCGGGACAGGGGGATCTCTGGAGCAGTTCTTC. Its protein is CTSTGTGGSLEQFF.

The table lists this clonotype with a few counts. The chain recombines TRBV20-1 with TRBJ2-1; D is uncertain. The CDR3 covers 13 residues. Trimming removed 0 bases from V and 5 bases from J, with 8 bases in between. Looked up from germline, CDR1 is DFQATT and CDR2 is SNEGSKA (reference sequence). In nucleotides, the CDR3 is TGCAGTGCTAGAGATCACACAGACAATGAGCAGTTCTTC. This gives the protein CSARDHTDNEQFF.

This clonotype occurred a few times. CDR3 sequence reads: CASRDRFETQYF. CDR3 nucleotides: TGTGCCAGCAGAGACAGATTTGAGACCCAGTACTTC. The chain combines TRBV2 with TRBJ2-5; TRBD1 might be the D (5 bases). The V gene's germline CDR1 is SNHLY and CDR2 FYNNEI. With 6 bases removed from V and 5 bases from J, the gap between germline ends came to 10 bases. The CDR3 length is 12 residues.

This clonotype occurred a few times. The CDR3 loop is CASSVGTGGTGTQYF. The CDR3 region has the DNA TGTGCCAGCAGTGTAGGGACGGGAGGGACCGGTACGCAGTATTTT. V and J are TRBV2 and TRBJ2-3; TRBD2 matches at 8 bases. The CDR3 is 15 amino acids. With V trimmed by 4 bases and J by 8 bases, 11 bases remained unmatched. Per the germline V gene, CDR1 is SNHLY and CDR2 is FYNNEI.

Comment on this clonotype: The final CDR3 position lacks the conserved phenylalanine or tryptophan, pointing to a likely read error. The DNA is left out, because the CDR3 cannot be placed on it with certainty; the CDR3 is given as TCRdb lists it. The V call is TRBV11-3, the J call TRBJ2-5; the D call in the table, TRBD1, was not verified against the DNA. The V gene's germline CDR1 is SGHNT and CDR2 YENEEA. The CDR3 spans 16 residues, counting both ends. CDR3 in amino acids: CASGCRDINYKRPSTS.

This clonotype was seen only a few times. This chain joins TRBV7-2 and TRBJ2-1; the match to TRBD2 covers 8 bases. Per germline, CDR1 SGHTA and CDR2 FQGNSA. This CDR3 comprises 16 residues. V shed 1 base and J 8 bases; nucleotides not matched to a gene: 10. The CDR3 nucleotides are TGTGCCAGCAGCTTAGTAGGGACGGGAGGGCCCGATGAGCAGTTCTTC. Translation gives CASSLVGTGGPDEQFF.

This clonotype has a single count. The chain combines TRBV24-1 with TRBJ2-3; 12 bases fit TRBD2. The CDR3 spans 20 residues. Trimming took 7 bases from V and 2 from J; bases not matched to a gene: 18. Per germline, CDR1 KGHDR and CDR2 SFDVKD. This CDR3 is CATSDTLLAGGKEPTDTQYF. In nucleotides, the CDR3 is TGTGCCACCAGCGATACCTTACTAGCGGGGGGTAAGGAGCCCACAGATACGCAGTATTTT.

This clonotype appeared many times. The CDR3 DNA reads as TGTGCCAGCAGCTTAGGGACTAGCGGGGCATACAATGAGCAGTTCTTC. Encoded protein: CASSLGTSGAYNEQFF. This chain connects TRBV7-9 to TRBJ2-1; 12 bases map to TRBD2. The trim removed 1 base at V and 4 bases at J, leaving 2 bases unmatched. The CDR3 runs 16 residues. Germline lookup yields CDR1 SEHNR and CDR2 FQNEAQ (reference sequence).

In this sample, this clonotype turned up many times. This chain uses TRBV20-1 with TRBJ2-1; tentatively, D is TRBD1 or TRBD2 (5 bases each). V shed 7 bases and J shed 12 bases, with 16 bases lying between them. The CDR3 runs to 11 residues. Germline CDR1 DFQATT, CDR2 SNEGSKA (reference sequence). CDR3 protein: CSVPRDGGQFF. The CDR3 DNA follows: TGCAGTGTTCCCCGGGACGGAGGGCAGTTCTTC.

This clonotype has more than one count but fewer than ten. This chain connects TRBV5-1 to TRBJ2-4, with D possibly TRBD2 on 5 matching bases. V was shortened by 5 bases and J by 3 bases, with 18 bases between the two germline ends. This CDR3 is 16 amino acids long. The germline CDR1 and CDR2 sequences are SGHRS and YFSETQ. The CDR3 here is CASSPVPPSRKNIQYF. The CDR3 DNA sequence: TGCGCCAGCAGTCCCGTCCCTCCTAGCCGCAAAAACATTCAGTACTTC.

J is TRBJ2-7 and V is TRBV28; D may correspond to TRBD1 or TRBD2 (5 bases each). CDR3 size: 15 residues. Germline V CDR1 and CDR2: MDHEN, SYDVKM. V lost 5 bases and J 0 bases, leaving 14 bases between the germline ends. Here the CDR3 reads CASSDGTLSSYEQYF. The CDR3 DNA follows: TGTGCCAGCAGTGATGGGACGTTGAGCTCCTACGAGCAGTACTTC.